Following are 2 T cell receptor beta chains from one sample sequenced in a study of PD-1 blockade in classical Hodgkin lymphoma. Each and every patient relapsed after autologous stem cell transplantation, and patients got differing brentuximab vedotin exposure. Using immunoSEQ multiplex PCR, the repertoire was profiled, and TCRdb retains in-frame clones only, with some absent. The sample shows roughly 61,000 clones, 75% to 90% of them seen only once. The sample in question was peripheral blood mononuclear cells (PBMCs), obtained at baseline. The receptors originated from a human donor with classical Hodgkin lymphoma.

V gene TRBV12-5 combines with J gene TRBJ2-1, with D perhaps TRBD1 (5 bases). V gave up 0 bases and J gave up 7 bases, with 19 bases separating them. CDR1 is LGHNT and CDR2 is FRNRAP in the germline V gene. This CDR3 has 17 residues. The CDR3 nucleotides are TGTGCTAGTGGTTTGGTAGAGCGAGGCCTGGGGCGGAATGAGCAGTTCTTC. Its translation is CASGLVERGLGRNEQFF.

The chain employs TRBV27 and TRBJ1-2; the D is unclear. Germline V CDR1 and CDR2: MNHEY, SMNVEV (reference sequence). V gave up 2 bases and J gave up 5 bases, with 6 bases separating them. The CDR3 contains 12 residues. CDR3 residues: CASSLAGYGYTF. CDR3 in DNA: TGTGCCAGCAGTTTAGCGGGGTATGGCTACACCTTC.